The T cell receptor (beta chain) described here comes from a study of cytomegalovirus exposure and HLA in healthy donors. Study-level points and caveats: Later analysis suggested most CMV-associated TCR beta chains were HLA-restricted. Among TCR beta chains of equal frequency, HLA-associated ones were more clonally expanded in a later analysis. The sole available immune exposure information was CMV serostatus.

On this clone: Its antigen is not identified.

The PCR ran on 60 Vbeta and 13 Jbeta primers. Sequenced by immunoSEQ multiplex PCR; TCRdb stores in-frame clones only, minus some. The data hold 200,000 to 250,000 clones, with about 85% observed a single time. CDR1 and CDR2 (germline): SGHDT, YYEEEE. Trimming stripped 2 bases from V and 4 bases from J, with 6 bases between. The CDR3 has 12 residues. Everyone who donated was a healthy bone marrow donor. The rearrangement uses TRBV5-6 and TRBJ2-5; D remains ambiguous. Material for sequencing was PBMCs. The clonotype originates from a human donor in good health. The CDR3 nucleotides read TGTGCCAGCAGCTTTCTCCGAGAGACCCAGTACTTC. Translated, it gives CASSFLRETQYF.